Given below is one TCR beta chain in context. Authors' data handling: The assay estimated nucleated cells by amplifying reference gene primers. Sequenced by immunoSEQ multiplex PCR; TCRdb stores in-frame clones only, minus some. The V and J calls and clone size were taken over from that table, and D and trimming were inferred from the DNA. Seen here are just under 350,000 clones, about 88% observed once, and the top ten hold about 7.3%. This sample is drawn from a study of blood T cell repertoires in COVID-19. Study background: Acute and convalescent COVID-19 specimens originated in the United States, Italy and Spain. Sources were T cells, B-cell-depleted T cells, or PBMCs; the material itself was cDNA or gDNA.

Seattle's cohort entered during active infection and was followed longitudinally. Sequenced material: peripheral blood. The clonotype was recovered from a woman aged 65 to 85 with COVID-19, enrolled during active disease.

The CDR3 spells CASSRFRDTQPQHF. CDR3 coding DNA: TGTGCCAGTAGTAGATTCCGGGACACCCAGCCCCAGCATTTT. This chain joins TRBV19 and TRBJ1-5, with a possible D match to TRBD1 (6 bases). Germline loops: CDR1 LNHDA, CDR2 SQIVND (reference sequence). Trimming shortened V by 4 bases and J by 7 bases, and 14 bases separated the two germline ends. CDR3 length equals 14 residues.